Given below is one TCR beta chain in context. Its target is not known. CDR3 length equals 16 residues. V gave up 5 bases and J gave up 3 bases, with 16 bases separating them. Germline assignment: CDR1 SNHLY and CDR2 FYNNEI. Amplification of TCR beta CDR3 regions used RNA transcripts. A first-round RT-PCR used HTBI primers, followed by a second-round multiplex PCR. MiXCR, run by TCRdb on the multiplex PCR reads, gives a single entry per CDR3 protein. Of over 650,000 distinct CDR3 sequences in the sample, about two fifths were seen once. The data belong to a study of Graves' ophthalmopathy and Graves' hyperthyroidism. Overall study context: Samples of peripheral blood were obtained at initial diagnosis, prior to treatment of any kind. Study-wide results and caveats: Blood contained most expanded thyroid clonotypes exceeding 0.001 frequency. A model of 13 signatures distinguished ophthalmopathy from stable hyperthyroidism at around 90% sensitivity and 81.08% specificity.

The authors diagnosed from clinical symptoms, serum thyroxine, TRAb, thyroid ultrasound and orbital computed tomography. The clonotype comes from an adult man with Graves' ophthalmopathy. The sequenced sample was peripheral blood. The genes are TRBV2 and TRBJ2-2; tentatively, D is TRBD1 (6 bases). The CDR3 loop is CASSYSLEGDTGELFF. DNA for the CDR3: TGTGCCAGCAGTTACTCGTTAGAGGGGGACACCGGGGAGCTGTTTTTT.